Below, 20 T cell receptor beta chains from the same sample are listed, as sequenced in a study of blood T cell repertoires in COVID-19. TCRdb keeps only in-frame clones here, not all; method: immunoSEQ multiplex PCR. Of approximately 140,000 clones listed, about 87% are singletons. Sequencing was done on a sample of PBMCs or T cells enriched from blood (not recorded which). The receptors here all came from a man in his fifties in a cohort exposed to, infected with or recovered from COVID-19 (not recorded which).

The CDR3 reads CASSTRDGYGYTF. The CDR3 DNA follows: TGCGCCAGCAGCACGCGGGACGGATATGGCTACACCTTC. This chain links TRBV4-1 with TRBJ1-2, with D possibly matching TRBD1 (5 bases). The germline V and J ends were trimmed by 5 bases and 5 bases, with 12 bases remaining between them. Germline lookup yields CDR1 MGHRA and CDR2 YSYEKL. The CDR3 runs 13 residues.

The rearrangement links TRBV7-3 to TRBJ1-2; TRBD1 agrees at 8 bases. The V segment lost 2 bases and the J segment 8 bases; nucleotides outside the gene matches: 4. Looked up from germline, CDR1 is SGHTA and CDR2 is FQGTGA. The CDR3 sequence is 13 residues long. The CDR3 DNA reads TGTGCCAGCAGCTTAGGGACAGGAGAAGGCTACACCTTC. As protein: CASSLGTGEGYTF.

The rearrangement uses TRBV9 and TRBJ1-1, with 8 positions matching TRBD1. Germline CDR1 is SGDLS and CDR2 is YYNGEE. This CDR3 contains 15 residues. Losses at the gene ends were 4 bases for V and 3 bases for J; bases not matched to a gene: 8. The CDR3 region is CASSPTGGWHTEAFF. For the CDR3, the DNA is TGTGCCAGCAGCCCCACAGGGGGTTGGCACACTGAAGCTTTCTTT.

In its sample, this clone was seen a few times. V is TRBV4-3 and J is TRBJ2-3; 9 nucleotides align to TRBD2. The CDR3 sequence is 16 residues long. J gave up 5 bases and V 0 bases, and 6 bases lay outside the gene matches. The germline V gene encodes CDR1 LGHNA and CDR2 YSLEER. The DNA for the CDR3 is TGCGCCAGCAGCCAAGACGTCCTAGCGGGGCAAGATACGCAGTATTTT. This gives the protein CASSQDVLAGQDTQYF.

The chain uses TRBV3-1 (or the pseudogene TRBV3-2) and TRBJ1-5, with 7 bases matching TRBD1. The CDR3 is made up of 15 amino acids. CDR1 and CDR2 from the germline V gene are LGHDT and YNNKEL (reference sequence). The V and J ends lost 4 bases and 1 base, in that order; junction bases with no gene match: 4. For the CDR3, the DNA is TGTGCCAGCAGCCCAATACAGGGGAGCAATCAGCCCCAGCATTTT. This encodes CASSPIQGSNQPQHF.

The V call is TRBV5-1, the J call TRBJ1-2; 7 nucleotides match TRBD1. Trimming cost V 2 bases and J 8 bases; bases outside gene matches: 9. Germline CDR1 SGHRS, CDR2 YFSETQ. The CDR3 has 14 amino acids. The CDR3 protein is CASSFDTGVGGYTF. In nucleotides, the CDR3 is TGCGCCAGCAGCTTCGATACAGGGGTGGGCGGCTACACCTTC. The full variable domain, in which reference TRBV5-1 and TRBJ1-2 provide the parts outside the CDR3, is KAGVTQTPRYLIKTRGQQVTLSCSPISGHRSVSWYQQTPGQGLQFLFEYFSETQRNKGNFPGRFSGRQFSNSRSEMNVSTLELGDSALYLCASSFDTGVGGYTFGSGTRLTVV.

The rearrangement uses TRBV4-3 and TRBJ1-1; a weak D match, TRBD1 (5 bases). The germline V gene encodes CDR1 LGHNA and CDR2 YSLEER. The CDR3 runs 13 residues. V was shortened by 4 bases and J by 5 bases, with 11 bases between the two germline ends. The CDR3 sequence is CASSPTRATEAFF. CDR3 coding DNA: TGCGCCAGCAGCCCAACCAGGGCAACTGAAGCTTTCTTT.

The genes are TRBV18 and TRBJ2-1; perhaps TRBD2 as D (6 bases). Germline V gene sequence: CDR1 KGHSH, CDR2 LQKENI. The CDR3 contains 14 residues. Trimming pared 0 bases from V and 3 bases from J, leaving 6 bases between. The CDR3 sequence: CASSPPGGYNEQFF. DNA of the CDR3: TGTGCCAGCTCACCACCCGGGGGCTACAATGAGCAGTTCTTC.

The rearrangement joins TRBV29-1 to TRBJ1-2; D unclear. Deletions cut 0 bases from V and 3 bases from J, with 5 bases between. CDR1 is SQVTM and CDR2 is ANQGSEA in the germline V gene. The CDR3 is 12 amino acids. CDR3 coding DNA: TGCAGCGTTGAAGACAGATACTATGGCTACACCTTC. Translated: CSVEDRYYGYTF.

This clone was counted once. The genes are TRBV10-3 and TRBJ1-2, with 7 bases fitting TRBD1. Per the germline V gene, CDR1 is ENHRY and CDR2 is SYGVKD. The CDR3 length is 13 residues. Trimming removed 3 bases from V and 7 bases from J; junction bases left unmatched: 5. Here the CDR3 reads CAISEFWTGGYTF. CDR3 in DNA: TGTGCCATCAGTGAATTCTGGACAGGTGGCTACACCTTC.

V gene TRBV6-5 combines with J gene TRBJ2-7; D may be TRBD1 (6 bases). V dropped 0 bases and J dropped 5 bases, with 11 bases sitting between them. Germline-derived CDR1 and CDR2 are MNHEY and SVGAGI. The CDR3 sequence is 14 residues long. CDR3 bases: TGTGCCAGCAGTTACTCCACAGGGAAGAACGAGCAGTACTTC. Translation gives CASSYSTGKNEQYF.

J is TRBJ1-2 and V is TRBV5-5; D possibly corresponds to TRBD1 (5 bases). V lost 6 bases, J lost 4 bases, and 16 bases lay in between. In germline, CDR1 is SGHKS, CDR2 YYEKEE (reference sequence). The CDR3 spans 14 residues. This chain's CDR3 is CASTSPGGTYGYTF. For the CDR3, the DNA is TGTGCCAGCACGTCGCCTGGGGGGACCTATGGCTACACCTTC.

J is TRBJ2-1 and V is TRBV7-3; tentatively, D is TRBD2 (5 bases). The CDR3 consists of 13 residues. Germline V gives CDR1 SGHTA, CDR2 FQGTGA. The V and J ends lost 2 bases and 8 bases respectively, with 10 bases between them. CDR3 loop: CASSLYTADEQFF. CDR3 bases: TGTGCCAGCAGCTTATATACAGCGGATGAGCAGTTCTTC.

The chain links TRBV4-3 to TRBJ2-3; D is possibly TRBD1 (5 bases). CDR1 is LGHNA, CDR2 YSLEER, per germline. Trimming cost V 4 bases and J 0 bases, with 8 bases left between them. This CDR3 comprises 14 residues. This CDR3 is CASSRGPSTDTQYF. As DNA, the CDR3 is TGCGCCAGCAGCCGGGGCCCAAGCACAGATACGCAGTATTTT.

V usage is TRBV21-1 and J usage is TRBJ1-5; the table assigns TRBD1, which was not confirmed against the DNA. TRBV21-1 is labeled a pseudogene. This CDR3 has 13 amino acids. In DNA, the CDR3 is TGTGCCAGGGAAGACAGGTACAATCAGCCCCAGCATTTT. This gives the protein CAREDRYNQPQHF.

The chain is built from TRBV18 and TRBJ2-7, with a weak D call TRBD2 (6 bases). The CDR3 extends over 15 amino acids. V was shortened by 3 bases and J by 4 bases, with 16 bases between the two germline ends. Germline-derived CDR1 and CDR2 are KGHSH and LQKENI. The DNA of the CDR3 is TGTGCCAGCTCACCCGCGGGACGGGAGTCTTACGAGCAGTACTTC. The encoded protein is CASSPAGRESYEQYF.

V usage is TRBV5-6 and J usage is TRBJ2-3; D not resolved. Germline CDR1 SGHDT, CDR2 YYEEEE. The CDR3 extends over 18 amino acids. Deletions cut 0 bases from V and 1 base from J, with 18 bases between. CDR3 amino acids: CASSLETSTPHGTDTQYF. CDR3 nucleotide sequence: TGTGCCAGCAGCTTGGAGACTTCCACCCCCCACGGCACAGATACGCAGTATTTT. The whole variable domain, remainder taken from reference TRBV5-6 and TRBJ2-3, is DAGVTQSPTHLIKTRGQQVTLRCSPKSGHDTVSWYQQALGQGPQFIFQYYEEEERQRGNFPDRFSGHQFPNYSSELNVNALLLGDSALYLCASSLETSTPHGTDTQYFGPGTRLTVL.

Concerning this clone itself: Other DNA variants within this sample encode the same CDR3. The rearrangement joins TRBV7-8 to TRBJ2-6; 8 bases agree with TRBD2. Looked up from germline, CDR1 is SGHVS and CDR2 is FQNEAQ. The CDR3 is made up of 18 amino acids. J gave up 2 bases and V 2 bases, and 8 bases lay outside the gene matches. CDR3 region: CASSLYLTGGTGANVLTF. The DNA of the CDR3 is TGTGCCAGCAGCTTATATCTTACGGGGGGGACTGGGGCCAACGTCCTGACTTTC.

This chain links TRBV7-9 with TRBJ1-1; 7 bases map to TRBD1. Trimming at V came to 5 bases and at J to 5 bases, leaving 11 bases not matched to a gene. This CDR3 region has 15 residues. The germline gives CDR1 SEHNR, CDR2 FQNEAQ (reference sequence). CDR3 in amino acids: CASSPQGGGGTEAFF. As DNA, the CDR3 is TGTGCCAGCAGCCCCCAAGGAGGGGGCGGGACTGAAGCTTTCTTT. Combining the CDR3 with reference TRBV7-9 and TRBJ1-1 gives the whole variable domain DTGVSQNPRHKITKRGQNVTFRCDPISEHNRLYWYRQTLGQGPEFLTYFQNEAQLEKSRLLSDRFSAERPKGSFSTLEIQRTEQGDSAMYLCASSPQGGGGTEAFFGQGTRLTVV.

The genes are TRBV6-1 and TRBJ1-2; no definite D call. Germline lookup yields CDR1 MNHNS and CDR2 SASEGT. Trimming removed 5 bases at V and 8 bases at J, with 15 bases between. The CDR3 has 13 residues. CDR3 DNA sequence: TGTGCCAGCAGTAGGGAGGAGGGAGGGGGCTACACCTTC. Translated: CASSREEGGGYTF.